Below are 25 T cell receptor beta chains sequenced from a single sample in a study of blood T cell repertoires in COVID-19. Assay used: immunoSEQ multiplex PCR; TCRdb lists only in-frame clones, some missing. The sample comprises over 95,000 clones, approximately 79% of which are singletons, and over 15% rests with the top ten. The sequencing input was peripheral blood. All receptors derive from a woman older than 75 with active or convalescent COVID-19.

The CDR3 DNA follows: TGTGCCAGCAGCTCCGGGACAGGGATTGGTGAGCAGTACTTC. Amino acid sequence: CASSSGTGIGEQYF. The chain joins TRBV11-1 to TRBJ2-7; 9 bases map to TRBD1. V dropped 4 bases and J dropped 7; count of bases not matched to a gene: 8. This CDR3 has 14 amino acids. Germline CDR1 reads SGHAT; CDR2 reads FQDESV (reference sequence). The whole variable domain, remainder taken from reference TRBV11-1 and TRBJ2-7, is EAEVAQSPRYKITEKSQAVAFWCDPISGHATLYWYRQILGQGPELLVQFQDESVVDDSQLPKDRFSAERLKGVDSTLKIQPAELGDSAMYLCASSSGTGIGEQYFGPGTRLTVT.

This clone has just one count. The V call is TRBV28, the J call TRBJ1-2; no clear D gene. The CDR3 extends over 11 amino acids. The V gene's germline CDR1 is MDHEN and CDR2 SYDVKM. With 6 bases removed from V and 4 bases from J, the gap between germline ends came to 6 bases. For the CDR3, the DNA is TGTGCCAGCAGGTCCTTCTATGGCTACACCTTC. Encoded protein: CASRSFYGYTF.

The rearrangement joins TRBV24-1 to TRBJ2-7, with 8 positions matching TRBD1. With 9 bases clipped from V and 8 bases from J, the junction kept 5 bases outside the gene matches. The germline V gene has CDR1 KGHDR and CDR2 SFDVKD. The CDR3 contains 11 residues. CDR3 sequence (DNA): TGTGCCACCGAGGACAGGGAGAAGCAGTACTTC. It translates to CATEDREKQYF.

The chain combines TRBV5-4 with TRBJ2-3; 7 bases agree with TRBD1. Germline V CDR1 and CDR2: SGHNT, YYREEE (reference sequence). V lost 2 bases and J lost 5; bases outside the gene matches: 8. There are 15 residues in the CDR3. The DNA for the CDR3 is TGTGCCAGCAGCTTTAATCGACAGGGTCGAGATACGCAGTATTTT. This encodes CASSFNRQGRDTQYF.

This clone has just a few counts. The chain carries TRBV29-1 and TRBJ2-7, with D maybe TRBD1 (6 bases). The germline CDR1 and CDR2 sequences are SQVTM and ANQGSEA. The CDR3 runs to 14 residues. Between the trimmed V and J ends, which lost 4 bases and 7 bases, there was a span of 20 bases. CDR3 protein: CSVVGVRTGSEQYF. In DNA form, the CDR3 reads TGCAGCGTTGTTGGGGTAAGAACAGGGAGTGAGCAGTACTTC.

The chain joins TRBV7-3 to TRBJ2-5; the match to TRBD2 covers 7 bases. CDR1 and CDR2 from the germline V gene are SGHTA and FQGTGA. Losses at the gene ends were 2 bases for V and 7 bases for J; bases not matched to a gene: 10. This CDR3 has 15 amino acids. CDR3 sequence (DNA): TGTGCCAGCAGCTTACGAGGCGGGAGCGACGGGACCCAGTACTTC. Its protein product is CASSLRGGSDGTQYF. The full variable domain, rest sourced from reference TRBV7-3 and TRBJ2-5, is GAGVSQTPSNKVTEKGKYVELRCDPISGHTALYWYRQSLGQGPEFLIYFQGTGAADDSGLPNDRFFAVRPEGSVSTLKIQRTERGDSAVYLCASSLRGGSDGTQYFGPGTRLLVL.

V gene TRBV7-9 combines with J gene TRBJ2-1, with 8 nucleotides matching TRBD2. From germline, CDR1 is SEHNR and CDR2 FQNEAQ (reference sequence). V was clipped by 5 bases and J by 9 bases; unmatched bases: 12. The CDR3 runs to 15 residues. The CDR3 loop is CASSLLSGSPGEQFF. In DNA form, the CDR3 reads TGTGCCAGCAGCCTACTAAGCGGGAGTCCCGGTGAGCAGTTCTTC. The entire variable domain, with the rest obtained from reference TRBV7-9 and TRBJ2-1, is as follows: DTGVSQNPRHKITKRGQNVTFRCDPISEHNRLYWYRQTLGQGPEFLTYFQNEAQLEKSRLLSDRFSAERPKGSFSTLEIQRTEQGDSAMYLCASSLLSGSPGEQFFGPGTRLTVL.

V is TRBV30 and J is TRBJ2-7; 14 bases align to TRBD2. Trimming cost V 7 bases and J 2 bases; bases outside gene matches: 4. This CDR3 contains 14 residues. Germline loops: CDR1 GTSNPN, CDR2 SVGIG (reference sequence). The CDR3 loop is CASAGLAGAYEQYF. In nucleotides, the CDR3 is TGTGCCTCAGCGGGACTAGCGGGAGCCTACGAGCAGTACTTC.

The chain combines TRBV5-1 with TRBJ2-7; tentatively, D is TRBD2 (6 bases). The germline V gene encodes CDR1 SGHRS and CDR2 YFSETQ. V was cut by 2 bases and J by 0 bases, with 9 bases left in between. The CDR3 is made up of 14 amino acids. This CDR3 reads CASSLRGNSYEQYF. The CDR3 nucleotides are TGCGCCAGCAGCTTACGCGGGAACTCCTACGAGCAGTACTTC.

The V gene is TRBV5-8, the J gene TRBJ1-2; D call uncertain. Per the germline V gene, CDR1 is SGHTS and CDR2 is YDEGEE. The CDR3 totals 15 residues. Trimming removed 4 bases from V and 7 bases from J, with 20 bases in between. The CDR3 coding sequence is TGTGCCAGCAGCAACGACATGTGGGTTTTGTCTGGCTACACCTTC. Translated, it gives CASSNDMWVLSGYTF.

The CDR3 loop is CASSHSAGSSYNEQFF. The CDR3 nucleotides read TGTGCCAGCAGCCATTCAGCGGGGAGCTCCTACAATGAGCAGTTCTTC. The genes are TRBV9 and TRBJ2-1, with 7 bases aligning to TRBD2. Trimming took 4 bases from V and 0 from J; bases not matched to a gene: 7. The CDR3 has 16 amino acids. Germline V CDR1 and CDR2: SGDLS, YYNGEE.

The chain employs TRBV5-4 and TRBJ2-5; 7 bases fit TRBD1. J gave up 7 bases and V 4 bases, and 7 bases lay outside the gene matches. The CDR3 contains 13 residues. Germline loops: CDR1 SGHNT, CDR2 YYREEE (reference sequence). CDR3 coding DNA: TGTGCCAGCAGCAGCCAGGGGGTCGGGACCCAGTACTTC. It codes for CASSSQGVGTQYF.

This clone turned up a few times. The CDR3 sequence: CASSKSPEYEQYF. CDR3 DNA sequence: TGTGCCAGCAGCAAGTCCCCAGAATACGAGCAGTACTTC. The chain employs TRBV21-1 and TRBJ2-7; TRBD1, the table's D call, lacks a check against the DNA. TRBV21-1 is a recognized pseudogene. The CDR3 has 13 amino acids.

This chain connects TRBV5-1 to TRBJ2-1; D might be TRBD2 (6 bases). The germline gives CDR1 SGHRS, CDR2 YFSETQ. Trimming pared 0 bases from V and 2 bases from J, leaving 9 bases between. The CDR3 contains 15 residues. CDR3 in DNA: TGCGCCAGCAGCTTGGACGGGAGCCCCTACAATGAGCAGTTCTTC. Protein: CASSLDGSPYNEQFF.

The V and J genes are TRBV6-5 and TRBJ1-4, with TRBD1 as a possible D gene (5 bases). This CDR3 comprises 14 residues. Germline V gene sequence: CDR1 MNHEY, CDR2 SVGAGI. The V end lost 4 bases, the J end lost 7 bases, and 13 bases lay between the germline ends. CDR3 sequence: CASSSSGGVEKLFF. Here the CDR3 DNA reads TGTGCCAGCAGTTCCTCGGGGGGTGTTGAAAAACTGTTTTTT.

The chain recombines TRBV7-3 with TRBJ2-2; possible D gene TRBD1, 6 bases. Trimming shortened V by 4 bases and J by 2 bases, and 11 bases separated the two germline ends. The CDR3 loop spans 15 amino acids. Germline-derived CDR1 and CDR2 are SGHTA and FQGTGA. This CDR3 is CASSSTGHNTGELFF. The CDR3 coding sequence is TGTGCCAGCAGCTCGACGGGACACAACACCGGGGAGCTGTTTTTT. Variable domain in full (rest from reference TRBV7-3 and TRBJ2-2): GAGVSQTPSNKVTEKGKYVELRCDPISGHTALYWYRQSLGQGPEFLIYFQGTGAADDSGLPNDRFFAVRPEGSVSTLKIQRTERGDSAVYLCASSSTGHNTGELFFGEGSRLTVL.

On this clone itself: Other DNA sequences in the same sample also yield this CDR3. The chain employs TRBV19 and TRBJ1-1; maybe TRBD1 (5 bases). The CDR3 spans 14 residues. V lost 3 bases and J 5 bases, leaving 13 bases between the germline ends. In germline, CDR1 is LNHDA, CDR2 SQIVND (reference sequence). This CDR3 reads CASSISGGGTEAFF. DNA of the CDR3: TGTGCCAGTAGTATCTCTGGGGGAGGGACTGAAGCTTTCTTT.

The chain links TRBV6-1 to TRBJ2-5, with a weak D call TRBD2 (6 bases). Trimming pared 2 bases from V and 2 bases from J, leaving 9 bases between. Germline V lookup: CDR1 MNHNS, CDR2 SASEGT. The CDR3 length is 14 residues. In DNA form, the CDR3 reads TGTGCCAGCAGTGAATCGGGAGTGCAAGAGACCCAGTACTTC. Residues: CASSESGVQETQYF.

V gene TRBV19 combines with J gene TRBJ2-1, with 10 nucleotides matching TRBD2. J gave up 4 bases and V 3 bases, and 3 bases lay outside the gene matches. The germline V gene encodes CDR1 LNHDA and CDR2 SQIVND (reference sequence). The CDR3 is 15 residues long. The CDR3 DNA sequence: TGTGCCAGTAGTATCGGACTAGCGGAGTACAATGAGCAGTTCTTC. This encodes CASSIGLAEYNEQFF.

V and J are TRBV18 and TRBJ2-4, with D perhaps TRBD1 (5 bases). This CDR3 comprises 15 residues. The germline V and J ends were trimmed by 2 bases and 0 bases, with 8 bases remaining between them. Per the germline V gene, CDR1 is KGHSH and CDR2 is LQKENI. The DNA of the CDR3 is TGTGCCAGCTCACCAGACAGAGTAGCCAAAAACATTCAGTACTTC. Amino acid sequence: CASSPDRVAKNIQYF.

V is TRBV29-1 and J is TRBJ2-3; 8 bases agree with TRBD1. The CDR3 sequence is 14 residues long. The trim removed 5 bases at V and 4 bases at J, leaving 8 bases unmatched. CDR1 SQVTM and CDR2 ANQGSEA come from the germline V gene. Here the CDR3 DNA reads TGCAGCGTTTCCGGACAGGGATTTGCAGATACGCAGTATTTT. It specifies CSVSGQGFADTQYF.

CDR3 DNA: TGCAGTGCTCCAATTCGGGAGACCCAGTACTTC. It codes for CSAPIRETQYF. The chain has TRBV20-1 and TRBJ2-5; D remains ambiguous. CDR1 DFQATT and CDR2 SNEGSKA come from the germline V gene (reference sequence). Trimming cost V 5 bases and J 5 bases, with 9 bases left between them. The CDR3 spans 11 residues.

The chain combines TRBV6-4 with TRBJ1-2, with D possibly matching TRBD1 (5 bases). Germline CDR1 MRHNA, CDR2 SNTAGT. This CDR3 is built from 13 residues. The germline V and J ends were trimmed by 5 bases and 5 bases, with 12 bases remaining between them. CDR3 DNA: TGTGCCAGCAGTCCGGGGAGGGGATATGGCTACACCTTC. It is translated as CASSPGRGYGYTF.

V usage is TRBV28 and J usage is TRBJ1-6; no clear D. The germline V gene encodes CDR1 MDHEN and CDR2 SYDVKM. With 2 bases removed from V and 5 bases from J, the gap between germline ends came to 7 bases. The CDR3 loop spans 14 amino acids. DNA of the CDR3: TGTGCCAGCAGTTTAAACAGCAATAATTCACCCCTCCACTTT. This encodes CASSLNSNNSPLHF.

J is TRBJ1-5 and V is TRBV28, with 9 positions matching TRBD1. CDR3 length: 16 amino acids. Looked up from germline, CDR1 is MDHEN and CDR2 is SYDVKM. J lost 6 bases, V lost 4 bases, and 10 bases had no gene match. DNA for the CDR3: TGTGCCAGCAGTTCAGTGGACAGGGGAAAGGGTCAGCCCCAGCATTTT. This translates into CASSSVDRGKGQPQHF. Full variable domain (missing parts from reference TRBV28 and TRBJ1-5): DVKVTQSSRYLVKRTGEKVFLECVQDMDHENMFWYRQDPGLGLRLIYFSYDVKMKEKGDIPEGYSVSREKKERFSLILESASTNQTSMYLCASSSVDRGKGQPQHFGDGTRLSIL.